This entry is about one T cell receptor (beta chain). Its antigen is as yet unknown. Investigators profiled TCR beta VDJ and CDR3 from genomic DNA template. TCRdb fed the reads into MiXCR, producing one record per CDR3 protein. The sample holds roughly 300,000 distinct CDR3 sequences, 55% to 60% seen once. The sample comes from a study of CD8+CD57+ T cells in acquired aplastic anemia. V dropped 2 bases and J dropped 2 bases, with 10 bases sitting between them. This CDR3 is built from 15 residues. Germline V gives CDR1 MNHEY, CDR2 SVGAGI. Study observations and caveats: Overlapping CD8+ CDR3 repertoires of patients and controls contained nearly 30 shared sequences.

This sequence originates from a human donor with severe aplastic anemia or a healthy control (not recorded which). The source material was sorted CD4+, CD8+, or CD8+CD57+ T cells (not recorded which) from PBMCs. The chain has TRBV6-5 and TRBJ2-1, with D possibly being TRBD1 (6 bases). CDR3 in DNA: TGTGCCAGCAGTTACCACGACAGGCCCTACAATGAGCAGTTCTTC. Translated: CASSYHDRPYNEQFF.